This T cell receptor (beta chain) was obtained from a study of T cells in Graves' hyperthyroidism and ophthalmopathy. Overall study context: Peripheral blood samples were taken at initial diagnosis, prior to any treatment.

Clinicians diagnosed patients from clinical symptoms, serum thyroxine and TRAb, thyroid ultrasound and orbital computed tomography. Source material for PBMCs was roughly 10 ml fresh peripheral blood. Germline V CDR1 and CDR2: SGHKS, YYEKEE (reference sequence). This CDR3 has 17 residues. Deletions cut 4 bases from V and 4 bases from J, with 21 bases between. The CDR3 regions of TCR beta were amplified from RNA transcripts. Researchers ran a first-round RT-PCR on the TCR CDR3 using the HTBI primer set. One entry per CDR3 protein, called by TCRdb with MiXCR from the multiplex PCR reads. In the table there are some 460,000 distinct CDR3 sequences, roughly 14% of which are singletons.

The sequenced sample was blood. The chain is built from TRBV5-5 and TRBJ1-3; no reliable D call. The receptor was isolated from a woman in her late teens or twenties with Graves' hyperthyroidism. This CDR3 is CASSPEVILVVGNTIYF. The DNA for the CDR3 is TGTGCCAGCAGCCCCGAGGTGATTCTCGTCGTAGGAAACACCATATATTTT.